This T cell receptor beta chain was recovered during a study of identical twins. TCRdb re-analysed the 5' RACE reads in MiXCR, keeping a single row per CDR3 protein. The table lists around 250,000 distinct CDR3 sequences, over 9.5% of them singletons. The CDR3 covers 16 residues. V dropped 2 bases and J dropped 7 bases, with 15 bases sitting between them. Germline V lookup: CDR1 SGHAT, CDR2 FQNNGV. The sample was also linked to a second study, of yellow fever vaccine responses in identical twins.

The TCR sequence derives from a woman under 30 in good health. V gene TRBV11-2 combines with J gene TRBJ1-6; TRBD1 is a possible D gene (6 bases). The sample comprised memory (CD45RO+) T cells sorted from blood. CDR3 in DNA: TGTGCCAGCAGCTTAAGGGGGGACGGGTGGAATTCACCCCTCCACTTT. It specifies CASSLRGDGWNSPLHF.